The entry below describes one TCR beta chain. As yet, its antigen is unknown. The data stem from a study of human T cells and chemical hapten exposure. Study-level points and caveats: Sensitizing with DPC caused no change in TCRs above 1 in 1000 frequency.

Stated time point: healthy volunteer bleed at 6 weeks. Unseparated into fractions, whole blood served as the source from which total RNA was extracted. The study's library attached unique molecular identifiers to single cDNA molecules. One entry per CDR3 protein results from TCRdb running MiXCR on the RACE reads. Found here are roughly 75,000 distinct CDR3 sequences, 8.6% of them singletons; the top ten hold 1.5% to 2%. This receptor was obtained from a female donor in good health. Some clones in this sample may be carry-over from other donors' samples. The sample consisted of whole blood.

CDR3 sequence reads: CASARGTSIKTQYF. In nucleotides, the CDR3 is TGTGCTAGTGCTCGAGGGACTTCAATAAAGACCCAGTACTTC. The chain has TRBV12-5 and TRBJ2-5; possible D gene TRBD2, 6 bases. Between the trimmed V and J ends, which lost 7 bases and 6 bases, there was a span of 18 bases. This CDR3 is 14 amino acids long. Germline-derived CDR1 and CDR2 are LGHNT and FRNRAP.